Sequencing of this T cell receptor (beta chain) was carried out in a study of blood T cell repertoires in COVID-19. The overall study: Material from acute and convalescent COVID-19 was sourced from the United States, Italy and Spain. T cells, B-cell-depleted T cells, or PBMCs supplied cDNA or gDNA.

Original processing notes: Quantification of nucleated cells was approximated via reference gene primer amplification. Clones were sequenced by immunoSEQ multiplex PCR, and TCRdb holds only the in-frame ones, with some missing. The V and J calls and the clone size are those of that table, but D and trimming were determined from the DNA. The data hold 40,000 to 50,000 clones, with approximately 79% observed a single time. Trimming pared 6 bases from V and 5 bases from J, leaving 10 bases between. The CDR3 is 12 amino acids. Germline V gene lookup returns CDR1 SGHNT and CDR2 YENEEA. The V gene is TRBV11-3, the J gene TRBJ1-2; D call uncertain. The sample taken for sequencing was peripheral blood. The TCR originated in a man aged 70-80 years with acute or convalescent COVID-19. Here the CDR3 reads CASSLVEYGYTF. CDR3 nucleotide sequence: TGTGCCAGCAGTTTGGTCGAGTATGGCTACACCTTC.